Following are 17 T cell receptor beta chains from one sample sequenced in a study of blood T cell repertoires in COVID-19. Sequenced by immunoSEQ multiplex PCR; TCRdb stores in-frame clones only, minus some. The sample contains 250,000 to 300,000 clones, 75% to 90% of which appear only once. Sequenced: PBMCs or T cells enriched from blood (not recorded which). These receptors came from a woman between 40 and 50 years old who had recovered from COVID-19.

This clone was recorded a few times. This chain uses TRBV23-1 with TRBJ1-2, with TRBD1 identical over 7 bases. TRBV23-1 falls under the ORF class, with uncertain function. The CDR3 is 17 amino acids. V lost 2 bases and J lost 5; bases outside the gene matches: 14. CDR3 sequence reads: CASSQGQEQNWEYGYTF. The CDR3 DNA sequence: TGCGCCAGCAGTCAAGGACAGGAGCAGAACTGGGAGTATGGCTACACCTTC.

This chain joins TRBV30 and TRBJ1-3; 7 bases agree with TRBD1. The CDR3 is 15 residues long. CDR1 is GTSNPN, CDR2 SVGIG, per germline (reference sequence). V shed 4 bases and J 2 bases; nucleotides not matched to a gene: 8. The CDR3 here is CAWTDRVLTGNTIYF. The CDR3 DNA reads TGTGCCTGGACCGACAGGGTGCTGACTGGAAACACCATATATTTT.

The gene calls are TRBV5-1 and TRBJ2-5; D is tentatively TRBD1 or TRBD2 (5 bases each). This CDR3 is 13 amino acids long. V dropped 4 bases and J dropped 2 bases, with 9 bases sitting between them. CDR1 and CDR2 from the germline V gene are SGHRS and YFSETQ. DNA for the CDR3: TGCGCCAGCAGCGTGGGGGAGCAAGAGACCCAGTACTTC. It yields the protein CASSVGEQETQYF.

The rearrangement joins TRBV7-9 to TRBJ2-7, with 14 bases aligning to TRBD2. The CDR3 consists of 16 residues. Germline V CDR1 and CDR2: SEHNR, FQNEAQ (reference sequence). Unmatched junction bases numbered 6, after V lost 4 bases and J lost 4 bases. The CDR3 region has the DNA TGTGCCAGCAGCTCTAGGACTAGCGGGGGGCGATACGAGCAGTACTTC. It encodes CASSSRTSGGRYEQYF.

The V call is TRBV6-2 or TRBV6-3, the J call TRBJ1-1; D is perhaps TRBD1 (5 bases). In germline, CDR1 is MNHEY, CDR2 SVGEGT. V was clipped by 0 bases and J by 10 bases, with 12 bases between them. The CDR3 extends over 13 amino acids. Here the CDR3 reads CASSYSLGLIAFF. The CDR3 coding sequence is TGTGCCAGCAGTTACTCTTTGGGACTGATAGCTTTCTTT.

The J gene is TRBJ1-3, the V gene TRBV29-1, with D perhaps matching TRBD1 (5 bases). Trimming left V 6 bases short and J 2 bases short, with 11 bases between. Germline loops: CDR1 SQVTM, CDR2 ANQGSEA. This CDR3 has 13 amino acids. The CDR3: CSVAGLTGNTIYF. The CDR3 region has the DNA TGCAGCGTCGCAGGGTTAACTGGAAACACCATATATTTT.

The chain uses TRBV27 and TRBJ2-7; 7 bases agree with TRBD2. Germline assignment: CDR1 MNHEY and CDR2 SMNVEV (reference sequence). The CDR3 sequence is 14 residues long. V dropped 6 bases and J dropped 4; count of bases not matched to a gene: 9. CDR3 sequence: CASRPGGPPYEQYF. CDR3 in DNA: TGTGCCAGCAGACCGGGGGGACCGCCTTACGAGCAGTACTTC.

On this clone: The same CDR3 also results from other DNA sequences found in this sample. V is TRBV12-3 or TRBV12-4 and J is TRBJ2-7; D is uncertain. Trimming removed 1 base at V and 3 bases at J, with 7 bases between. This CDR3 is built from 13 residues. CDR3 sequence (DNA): TGTGCCAGCAGTTTAGGACTGAACTACGAGCAGTACTTC. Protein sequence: CASSLGLNYEQYF.

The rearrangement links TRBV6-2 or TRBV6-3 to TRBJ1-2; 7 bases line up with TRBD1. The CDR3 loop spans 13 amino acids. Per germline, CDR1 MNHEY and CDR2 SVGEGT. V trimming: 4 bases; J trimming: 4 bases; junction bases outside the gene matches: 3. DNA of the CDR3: TGTGCCAGCAGTTGGGACAGAGCCTATGGCTACACCTTC. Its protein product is CASSWDRAYGYTF.

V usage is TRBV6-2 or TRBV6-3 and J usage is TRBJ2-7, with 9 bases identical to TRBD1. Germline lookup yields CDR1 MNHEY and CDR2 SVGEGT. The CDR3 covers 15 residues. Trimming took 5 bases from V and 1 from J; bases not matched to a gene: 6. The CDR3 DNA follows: TGTGCCAGCAGTCGGCTGACAGGGGGGTCCTACGAGCAGTACTTC. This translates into CASSRLTGGSYEQYF.

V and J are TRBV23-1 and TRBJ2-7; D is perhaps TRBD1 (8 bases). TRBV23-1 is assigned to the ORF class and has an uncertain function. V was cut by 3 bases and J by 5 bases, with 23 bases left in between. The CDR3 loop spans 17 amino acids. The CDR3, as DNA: TGCGCCAGCAGTCATGACACAGGGGGGGAGGTCGGCAACGAGCAGTACTTC. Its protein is CASSHDTGGEVGNEQYF.

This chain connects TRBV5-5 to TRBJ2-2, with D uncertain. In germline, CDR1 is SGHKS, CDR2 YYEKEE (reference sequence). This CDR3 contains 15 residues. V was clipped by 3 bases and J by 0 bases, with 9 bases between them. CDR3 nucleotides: TGTGCCAGCAGCTCGAGAGTCGCGAACACCGGGGAGCTGTTTTTT. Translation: CASSSRVANTGELFF.

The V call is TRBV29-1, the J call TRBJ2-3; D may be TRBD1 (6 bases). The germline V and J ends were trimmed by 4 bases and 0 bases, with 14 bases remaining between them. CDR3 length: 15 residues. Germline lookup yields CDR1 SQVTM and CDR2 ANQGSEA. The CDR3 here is CSVGGQISSTDTQYF. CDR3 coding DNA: TGCAGCGTTGGAGGACAGATCAGTAGCACAGATACGCAGTATTTT.

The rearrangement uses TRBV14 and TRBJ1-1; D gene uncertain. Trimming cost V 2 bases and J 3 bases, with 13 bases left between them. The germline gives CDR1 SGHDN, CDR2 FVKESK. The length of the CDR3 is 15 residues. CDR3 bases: TGTGCCAGCAGCCAAACAGAGGGATTAGACACTGAAGCTTTCTTT. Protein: CASSQTEGLDTEAFF.

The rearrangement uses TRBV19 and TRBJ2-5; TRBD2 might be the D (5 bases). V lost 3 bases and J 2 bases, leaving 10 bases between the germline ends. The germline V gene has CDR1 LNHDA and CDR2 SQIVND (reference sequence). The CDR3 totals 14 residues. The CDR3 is CASSMARGQETQYF. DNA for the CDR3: TGTGCCAGTAGTATGGCCCGGGGTCAAGAGACCCAGTACTTC.

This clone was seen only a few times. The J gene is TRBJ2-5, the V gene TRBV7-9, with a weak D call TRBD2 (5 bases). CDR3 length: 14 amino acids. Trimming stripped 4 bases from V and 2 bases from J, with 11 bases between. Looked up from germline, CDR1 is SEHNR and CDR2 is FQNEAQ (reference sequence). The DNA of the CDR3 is TGTGCCAGCAGCTATACTAGGGAACAAGAGACCCAGTACTTC. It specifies CASSYTREQETQYF.

As DNA, the CDR3 is TGTGCCAGCAGTTACGATACTAGCACAGATACGCAGTATTTT. As protein: CASSYDTSTDTQYF. The chain couples TRBV6-2 or TRBV6-3 to TRBJ2-3; D gene uncertain. CDR1 is MNHEY, CDR2 SVGEGT, per germline. The CDR3 is 14 residues long. V lost 2 bases and J lost 0, with 6 bases in between.